This entry lists 5 T cell receptor beta chains sequenced from one sample in a study of OX40 agonist ivuxolimab in advanced cancers. Library prep was done by the immunoSEQ multiplex PCR assay. TCRdb obtained this table from immuneACCESS and retained in-frame rearrangements with V and J assigned. These tables miss some clones; where compared with another copy, unresolved V genes account for less than half of the shortfall, and the remainder is unexplained. In this sample the table shows about 83,000 clones, under 95% of which occur a single time. The ten largest clones take up roughly 0.42% of the sample. The sequences come from CD4+ or CD8+ T cells sorted from blood, collected in a trial of the OX40 agonist ivuxolimab. The receptors come from an adult with an advanced solid tumor such as melanoma, head and neck, liver or kidney cancer.

The chain joins TRBV7-9 to TRBJ1-1; no clear D gene. The CDR3 totals 13 residues. The V end lost 8 bases, the J end lost 3 bases, and 13 bases lay between the germline ends. CDR1 SEHNR and CDR2 FQNEAQ come from the germline V gene (reference sequence). CDR3 coding DNA: TGTGCCAGCCGCCCGGGCGGGGACACTGAAGCTTTCTTT. Its protein product is CASRPGGDTEAFF.

This clone occurred a few times. The rearrangement uses TRBV2 and TRBJ1-2; the D gene is possibly TRBD1 (5 bases). The V gene lost 3 bases and the J gene lost 8 bases, with 13 bases spanning the gap. Germline lookup yields CDR1 SNHLY and CDR2 FYNNEI. The CDR3 runs to 13 residues. The CDR3 protein is CASSDHAGAGYTF. The CDR3 DNA follows: TGTGCCAGCAGTGACCACGCCGGGGCCGGCTACACCTTC. Variable domain in full (rest from reference TRBV2 and TRBJ1-2): EPEVTQTPSHQVTQMGQEVILRCVPISNHLYFYWYRQILGQKVEFLVSFYNNEISEKSEIFDDQFSVERPDGSNFTLKIRSTKLEDSAMYFCASSDHAGAGYTFGSGTRLTVV.

V is TRBV19 and J is TRBJ2-1; 9 positions agree with TRBD2. This CDR3 comprises 17 residues. Per the germline V gene, CDR1 is LNHDA and CDR2 is SQIVND (reference sequence). V lost 5 bases, J lost 0 bases, and 8 bases stayed unmatched. For the CDR3, the DNA is TGTGCCAGTAGTCCTAGCGGGAACGCATTCTCCTACAATGAGCAGTTCTTC. It yields the protein CASSPSGNAFSYNEQFF.

The chain is built from TRBV11-3 and TRBJ1-2; 7 nucleotides line up with TRBD1. This CDR3 is built from 15 residues. J gave up 11 bases and V 0 bases, and 12 bases lay outside the gene matches. Germline V gene data show CDR1 as SGHNT and CDR2 as YENEEA. The CDR3 loop reads CASSLDGLGQFSYTF. The CDR3 nucleotides are TGTGCCAGCAGCTTAGATGGCCTGGGACAGTTCTCTTACACCTTC.

The rearrangement joins TRBV7-2 to TRBJ1-3; D remains unclear. Trimming shortened V by 5 bases and J by 1 base, and 9 bases separated the two germline ends. Per germline, CDR1 SGHTA and CDR2 FQGNSA. CDR3 length: 14 residues. In nucleotides, the CDR3 is TGTGCCAGCAGCCCTGCGGGTTCTGGAAACACCATATATTTT. It encodes CASSPAGSGNTIYF.